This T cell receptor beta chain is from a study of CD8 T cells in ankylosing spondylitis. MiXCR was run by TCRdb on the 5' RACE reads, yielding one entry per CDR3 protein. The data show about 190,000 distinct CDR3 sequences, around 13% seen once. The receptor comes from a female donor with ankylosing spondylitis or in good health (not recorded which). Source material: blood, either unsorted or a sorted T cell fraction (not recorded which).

The CDR3 nucleotides are TGTGCCAGCAGTTTATCTACCGAGGCAGCTTACAATGAGCAGTTCTTC. Encoded protein: CASSLSTEAAYNEQFF. This chain links TRBV27 with TRBJ2-1; D unclear. This CDR3 region has 16 residues. Germline CDR1 reads MNHEY; CDR2 reads SMNVEV (reference sequence). The V gene lost 0 bases and the J gene lost 4 bases, with 13 bases spanning the gap.